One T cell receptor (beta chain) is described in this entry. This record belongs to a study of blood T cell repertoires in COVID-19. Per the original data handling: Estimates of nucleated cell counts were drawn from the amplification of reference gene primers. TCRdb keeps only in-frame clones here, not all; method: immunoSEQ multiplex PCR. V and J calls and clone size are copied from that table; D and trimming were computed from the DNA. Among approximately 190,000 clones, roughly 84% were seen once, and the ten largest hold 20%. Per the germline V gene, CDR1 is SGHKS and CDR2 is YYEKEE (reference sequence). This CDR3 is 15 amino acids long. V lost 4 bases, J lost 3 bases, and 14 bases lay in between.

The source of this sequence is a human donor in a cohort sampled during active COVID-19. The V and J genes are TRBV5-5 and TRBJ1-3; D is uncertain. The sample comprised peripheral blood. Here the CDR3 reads CASSTGLTDGNTIYF. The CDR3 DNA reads TGTGCCAGCAGCACCGGACTGACCGATGGAAACACCATATATTTT.